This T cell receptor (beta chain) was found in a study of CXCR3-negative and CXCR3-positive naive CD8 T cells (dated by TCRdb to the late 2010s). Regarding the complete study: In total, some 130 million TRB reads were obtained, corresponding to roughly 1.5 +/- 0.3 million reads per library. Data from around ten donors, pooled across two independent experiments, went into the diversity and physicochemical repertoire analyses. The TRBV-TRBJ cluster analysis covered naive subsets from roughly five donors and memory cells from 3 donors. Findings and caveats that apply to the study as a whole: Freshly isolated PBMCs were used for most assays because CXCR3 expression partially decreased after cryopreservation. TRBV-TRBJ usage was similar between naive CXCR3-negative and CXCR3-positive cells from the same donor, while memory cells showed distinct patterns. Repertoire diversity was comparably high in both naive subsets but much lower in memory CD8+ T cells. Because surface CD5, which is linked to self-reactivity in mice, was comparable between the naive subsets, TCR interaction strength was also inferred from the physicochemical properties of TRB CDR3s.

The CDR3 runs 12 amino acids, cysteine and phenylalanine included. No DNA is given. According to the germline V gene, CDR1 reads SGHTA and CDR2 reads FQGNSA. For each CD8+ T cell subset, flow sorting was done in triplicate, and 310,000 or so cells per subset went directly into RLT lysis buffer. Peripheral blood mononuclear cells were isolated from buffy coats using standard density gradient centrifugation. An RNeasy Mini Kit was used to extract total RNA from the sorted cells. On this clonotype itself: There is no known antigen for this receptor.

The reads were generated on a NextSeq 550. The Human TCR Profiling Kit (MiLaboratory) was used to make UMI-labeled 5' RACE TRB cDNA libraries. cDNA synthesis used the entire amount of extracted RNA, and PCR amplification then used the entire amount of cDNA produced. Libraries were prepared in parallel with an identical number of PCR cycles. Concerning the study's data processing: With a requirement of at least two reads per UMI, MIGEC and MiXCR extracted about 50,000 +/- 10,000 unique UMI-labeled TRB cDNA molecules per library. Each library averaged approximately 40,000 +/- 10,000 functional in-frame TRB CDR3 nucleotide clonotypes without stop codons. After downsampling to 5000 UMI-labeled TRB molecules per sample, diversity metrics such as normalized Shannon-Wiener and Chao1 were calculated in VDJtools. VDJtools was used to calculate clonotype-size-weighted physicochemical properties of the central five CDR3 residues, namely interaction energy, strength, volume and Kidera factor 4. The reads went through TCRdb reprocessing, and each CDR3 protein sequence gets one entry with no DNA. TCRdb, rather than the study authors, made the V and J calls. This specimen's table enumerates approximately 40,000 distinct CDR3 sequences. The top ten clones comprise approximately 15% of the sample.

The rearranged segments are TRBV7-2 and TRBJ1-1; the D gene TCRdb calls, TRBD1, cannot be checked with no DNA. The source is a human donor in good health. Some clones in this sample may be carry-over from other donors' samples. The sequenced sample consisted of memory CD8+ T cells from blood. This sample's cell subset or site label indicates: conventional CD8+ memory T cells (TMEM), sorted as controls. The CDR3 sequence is CASSPGVWEAFF.